This T cell receptor (beta chain) was identified during a study of OX40 agonist ivuxolimab in advanced cancers. Points from the study as a whole: More expanded clones were seen, on average, in CD8+ T cells than in CD4+.

Measured with immunoSEQ multiplex PCR; TCRdb has only the in-frame clones, and not every one. The profile shows 100,000 or so clones, roughly 84% of them singletons. People who had autoimmune disease history or systemic immunosuppression were excluded. The CDR3 covers 13 residues. With 4 bases removed from V and 7 bases from J, the gap between germline ends came to 14 bases. The germline gives CDR1 SGHRS, CDR2 YFSETQ. A word on this clone: As yet, its antigen is unknown.

This TCR came from an adult with an advanced solid tumor such as melanoma, head and neck, liver or kidney cancer. Here the sequenced sample was CD4+ or CD8+ T cells sorted from blood, taken in a trial of the OX40 agonist ivuxolimab. The rearrangement links TRBV5-1 to TRBJ1-2, with D possibly being TRBD1 (5 bases). This CDR3 is CASSETVSSGYTF. Written as DNA, the CDR3 is TGCGCCAGCAGCGAGACAGTTTCGAGTGGCTACACCTTC.